The source of this TCR beta chain is a study of T-cell memory formation after mild COVID-19. Study outcomes and limitations: CD4+ clones that contracted lay mainly in CM and EM; CD8+ ones lay in EMRA. Clones contracting day 15 to 85 were balanced CD4/CD8; later expanders leaned CD4+. Cross-reactive memory appears to have joined, as suggested by some responding clones showing up in pre-infection memory.

A note on this clonotype: Its specificity is unknown.

CDR3 size: 18 residues. Germline trimming cut 2 bases from V and 0 bases from J; bases unmatched to any gene: 8. Germline CDR1 and CDR2: MNHEY and SVGAGI. The authors produced TCR alpha and TCR beta cDNA libraries with sample barcodes and UMIs by 5'RACE using constant-segment primers. TCRdb recomputed calls from the 5' RACE reads with MiXCR, one row per CDR3 protein. The table has around 250,000 distinct CDR3 sequences, 15% to 20% seen once; the top ten hold approximately 23%. The TCR originated in a man between 18 and 35 years old who had mild COVID-19 (a few samples of this study predate the infection). Cell type and time point are not known. The gene calls are TRBV6-5 and TRBJ2-1; 9 bases line up with TRBD2. Material: PBMCs or a T cell subset sorted from them (not recorded which). The chain's CDR3 is CASSYASGVPSSYNEQFF. The CDR3 bases are TGTGCCAGCAGTTACGCTAGCGGGGTACCGAGCTCCTACAATGAGCAGTTCTTC.